These 27 T cell receptor beta chains were sequenced from one sample in a study of blood T cell repertoires in COVID-19. This table comes from immunoSEQ multiplex PCR, and its TCRdb copy is limited to in-frame clones, with some not included. This sample carries under 85,000 clones, 84% of them seen once, and the ten largest clones take 13%. The material sequenced was peripheral blood. These receptors were taken from a man in his forties or fifties with COVID-19, enrolled during active disease.

This clone was counted only a few times. The V and J genes are TRBV2 and TRBJ1-1, with TRBD1 matching 7 bases. This CDR3 has 14 residues. V gave up 0 bases and J gave up 10 bases; unmatched junction bases: 8. Germline V gives CDR1 SNHLY, CDR2 FYNNEI. CDR3 bases: TGTGCCAGCAGTGAAGCTGACAGGGCGTGGAGAGCTTTCTTT. Translation gives CASSEADRAWRAFF.

In this sample, this clone turned up once. The genes are TRBV30 and TRBJ1-5, with TRBD1 identical over 7 bases. Germline CDR1 reads GTSNPN; CDR2 reads SVGIG (reference sequence). V lost 5 bases to trimming and J lost 4 bases; unmatched junction nucleotides: 11. The CDR3 has 15 residues. The CDR3 sequence: CAWEPPGQRNQPQHF. CDR3 coding DNA: TGTGCCTGGGAGCCACCGGGACAGCGAAATCAGCCCCAGCATTTT.

The V gene is TRBV2, the J gene TRBJ2-1, with 13 bases that match TRBD2. Germline V lookup: CDR1 SNHLY, CDR2 FYNNEI. With V trimmed by 7 bases and J by 9 bases, 9 bases remained unmatched. This CDR3 has 15 amino acids. As DNA, the CDR3 is TGTGCCAGCACCCTGACTAGCGGGGGGCCGGCTGAGCAGTTCTTC. Protein product: CASTLTSGGPAEQFF.

This clone was recorded many times. The genes are TRBV7-2 and TRBJ2-1, with D perhaps TRBD2 (5 bases). Germline V CDR1 and CDR2: SGHTA, FQGNSA. The CDR3 runs 13 residues. Trimming stripped 5 bases from V and 8 bases from J, with 13 bases between. The CDR3 is CASSRERPDEQFF. The CDR3 DNA reads TGTGCCAGCAGCCGCGAGCGGCCGGATGAGCAGTTCTTC.

This clone has a handful of counts. The chain combines TRBV4-1 with TRBJ1-5; D is perhaps TRBD1 (5 bases). Germline V CDR1 and CDR2: MGHRA, YSYEKL. The CDR3 spans 18 residues. Trimming took 2 bases from V and 2 from J, leaving 19 bases between them. The CDR3 DNA is TGCGCCAGCAGCCAATCCACCCCAGGGACTAGAGGCAATCAGCCCCAGCATTTT. Its translation: CASSQSTPGTRGNQPQHF.

This clone showed up just once. The CDR3 region is CASSLGRFSNEQFF. In DNA, the CDR3 is TGTGCCAGCAGCTTAGGTAGATTCTCCAATGAGCAGTTCTTC. The J gene is TRBJ2-1, the V gene TRBV13, with D hard to call. V lost 0 bases to trimming and J lost 6 bases, with 9 bases between them. There are 14 residues in the CDR3. Germline V lookup: CDR1 PRHDT, CDR2 FYEKMQ (reference sequence). The full variable domain, completed using reference TRBV13 and TRBJ2-1, is AAGVIQSPRHLIKEKRETATLKCYPIPRHDTVYWYQQGPGQDPQFLISFYEKMQSDKGSIPDRFSAQQFSDYHSELNMSSLELGDSALYFCASSLGRFSNEQFFGPGTRLTVL.

The V gene is TRBV4-1, the J gene TRBJ1-4; 10 bases line up with TRBD1. CDR3 length: 16 residues. V gave up 0 bases and J gave up 10 bases; unmatched junction bases: 8. CDR1 and CDR2 (germline): MGHRA, YSYEKL. DNA for the CDR3: TGCGCCAGCAGCCAAGATCGGACAGGGGGATTGGGAAAACTGTTTTTT. It encodes CASSQDRTGGLGKLFF.

The V and J genes are TRBV19 and TRBJ2-2; 10 bases map to TRBD2. The CDR3 totals 17 residues. The germline V gene encodes CDR1 LNHDA and CDR2 SQIVND (reference sequence). Germline trimming cut 0 bases from V and 6 bases from J; bases unmatched to any gene: 7. The CDR3 sequence is CASSIEGSGGVAGELFF. In DNA, the CDR3 is TGTGCCAGTAGTATAGAGGGCAGCGGGGGGGTCGCCGGGGAGCTGTTTTTT.

J is TRBJ2-2 and V is TRBV9; no clear D. This CDR3 is 14 amino acids long. From germline, CDR1 is SGDLS and CDR2 YYNGEE. V dropped 4 bases and J dropped 6 bases, with 13 bases sitting between them. The CDR3 DNA sequence: TGTGCCAGCAGCCCCCCCAGCGATCCCGGGGAGCTGTTTTTT. Translation gives CASSPPSDPGELFF.

This clone was observed a handful of times. The rearrangement links TRBV6-5 to TRBJ1-6; D is unresolved. Trimming removed 6 bases at V and 6 bases at J, with 12 bases between. CDR3 length equals 14 residues. Germline V gene sequence: CDR1 MNHEY, CDR2 SVGAGI. CDR3: CASSQQNSNSPLHF. The CDR3 region has the DNA TGTGCCAGCAGCCAACAGAATTCTAATTCACCCCTCCACTTT.

The V gene is TRBV11-3, the J gene TRBJ2-4, with D possibly TRBD2 on 5 matching bases. Germline loops: CDR1 SGHNT, CDR2 YENEEA. The CDR3 spans 17 residues. V gave up 1 base and J gave up 0 bases, with 13 bases separating them. This CDR3 reads CASSLGTGRTAKNIQYF. For the CDR3, the DNA is TGTGCCAGCAGCTTAGGGACGGGAAGGACAGCCAAAAACATTCAGTACTTC. The full variable domain, completed using reference TRBV11-3 and TRBJ2-4, is EAGVVQSPRYKIIEKKQPVAFWCNPISGHNTLYWYLQNLGQGPELLIRYENEEAVDDSQLPKDRFSAERLKGVDSTLKIQPAELGDSAVYLCASSLGTGRTAKNIQYFGAGTRLSVL.

J is TRBJ2-1 and V is TRBV6-1, with 13 nucleotides matching TRBD2. Germline V CDR1 and CDR2: MNHNS, SASEGT. The CDR3 has 18 amino acids. The junction had 4 bases not matched to a gene; V was cut back by 0 bases and J by 2 bases. The CDR3 here is CASSEAHTSGGAYNEQFF. The CDR3 coding sequence is TGTGCCAGCAGTGAAGCCCATACTAGCGGGGGGGCCTACAATGAGCAGTTCTTC.

The chain is built from TRBV6-5 and TRBJ1-6, with 7 bases matching TRBD1. The CDR3 is made up of 15 amino acids. Germline V gives CDR1 MNHEY, CDR2 SVGAGI. V was pared by 3 bases and J by 9 bases, with 8 bases of the junction left unmatched. For the CDR3, the DNA is TGTGCCAGCAGTTATGAGGGGGCGCGGGGTTCACCCCTCCACTTT. This sequence encodes CASSYEGARGSPLHF.

This chain uses TRBV30 with TRBJ2-2, with a weak D call TRBD2 (5 bases). Germline assignment: CDR1 GTSNPN and CDR2 SVGIG (reference sequence). CDR3 length equals 17 residues. V was trimmed by 0 bases and J by 0 bases, leaving 14 bases between them. This CDR3 reads CAWSVAYGGSNTGELFF. The CDR3 bases are TGTGCCTGGAGTGTAGCCTACGGAGGTTCGAACACCGGGGAGCTGTTTTTT.

The CDR3 region has the DNA TGTGCCATCAGAAGTAGCTTGGCGGGGGGGCCGACAGATACGCAGTATTTT. This sequence encodes CAIRSSLAGGPTDTQYF. The chain links TRBV10-3 to TRBJ2-3, with 9 bases lining up with TRBD2. Germline CDR1 reads ENHRY; CDR2 reads SYGVKD. The CDR3 sequence is 17 residues long. The junction had 13 bases not matched to a gene; V was cut back by 6 bases and J by 3 bases.

This chain uses TRBV2 with TRBJ2-3; possible D gene TRBD1, 5 bases. The CDR3 contains 13 residues. CDR1 and CDR2 from the germline V gene are SNHLY and FYNNEI. V lost 3 bases to trimming and J lost 7 bases, with 11 bases between them. The CDR3 region has the DNA TGTGCCAGCAGTGAGGGGCCCCGAAATACGCAGTATTTT. It is translated as CASSEGPRNTQYF.

V gene TRBV9 combines with J gene TRBJ1-2; 7 bases are a match to TRBD1. V lost 2 bases, J lost 4 bases, and 11 bases stayed unmatched. Germline V lookup: CDR1 SGDLS, CDR2 YYNGEE. CDR3 length equals 16 residues. The CDR3 sequence is CASSVHRGAERYGYTF. CDR3 nucleotide sequence: TGTGCCAGCAGCGTTCACAGGGGCGCCGAACGCTATGGCTACACCTTC.

The chain couples TRBV5-1 to TRBJ2-4; a possible D gene is TRBD2 (6 bases). The V and J ends lost 0 bases and 6 bases respectively, with 10 bases between them. The germline gives CDR1 SGHRS, CDR2 YFSETQ. This CDR3 has 14 amino acids. In DNA, the CDR3 is TGCGCCAGCAGCTTGGGACTAGAGGGAAACATTCAGTACTTC. It codes for CASSLGLEGNIQYF. Using reference TRBV5-1 and TRBJ2-4 for the parts outside the CDR3, the full variable domain is KAGVTQTPRYLIKTRGQQVTLSCSPISGHRSVSWYQQTPGQGLQFLFEYFSETQRNKGNFPGRFSGRQFSNSRSEMNVSTLELGDSALYLCASSLGLEGNIQYFGAGTRLSVL.

V gene TRBV4-2 combines with J gene TRBJ2-3; TRBD2 matches 12 bases. Per germline, CDR1 LGHNA and CDR2 YNFKEQ. V dropped 0 bases and J dropped 5; count of bases not matched to a gene: 15. The CDR3 has 20 residues. The CDR3 loop is CASSQDWSSGGARGLDTQYF. CDR3 nucleotides: TGTGCCAGCAGCCAAGATTGGTCTAGCGGGGGGGCAAGAGGATTAGATACGCAGTATTTT.

V and J are TRBV30 and TRBJ2-5; a possible D gene is TRBD2 (5 bases). With 5 bases removed from V and 5 bases from J, the gap between germline ends came to 12 bases. The germline gives CDR1 GTSNPN, CDR2 SVGIG (reference sequence). The CDR3 is 12 amino acids. The CDR3 region has the DNA TGTGCCTGGGGCCCGACGGGGGAGACCCAGTACTTC. Translated: CAWGPTGETQYF.

The rearrangement joins TRBV3-1 (or the pseudogene TRBV3-2) to TRBJ2-1; maybe TRBD2 (5 bases). The length of the CDR3 is 15 residues. V gave up 4 bases and J gave up 0 bases, with 10 bases separating them. Per germline, CDR1 LGHDT and CDR2 YNNKEL (reference sequence). Here the CDR3 DNA reads TGTGCCAGCAGCCCCACCCGGGACTCCTACAATGAGCAGTTCTTC. Protein sequence: CASSPTRDSYNEQFF.

This chain joins TRBV5-1 and TRBJ2-3; the match to TRBD2 covers 16 bases. In germline, CDR1 is SGHRS, CDR2 YFSETQ. V lost 0 bases to trimming and J lost 1 base; unmatched junction nucleotides: 11. This CDR3 is built from 21 residues. CDR3 DNA sequence: TGCGCCAGCAGCTTGGCAGTATCCGGGACTAGCGGGGGGGCGGGCACAGATACGCAGTATTTT. As protein: CASSLAVSGTSGGAGTDTQYF. Looking up the rest from reference TRBV5-1 and TRBJ2-3 gives the full variable domain: KAGVTQTPRYLIKTRGQQVTLSCSPISGHRSVSWYQQTPGQGLQFLFEYFSETQRNKGNFPGRFSGRQFSNSRSEMNVSTLELGDSALYLCASSLAVSGTSGGAGTDTQYFGPGTRLTVL.

V and J are TRBV5-1 and TRBJ2-3; TRBD1 aligns across 12 bases. J gave up 4 bases and V 0 bases, and 3 bases lay outside the gene matches. This CDR3 has 16 residues. CDR1 SGHRS and CDR2 YFSETQ come from the germline V gene. CDR3 nucleotides: TGCGCCAGCAGCTTGGAGGGACAGGGGGCCGCAGATACGCAGTATTTT. Residues: CASSLEGQGAADTQYF.

The V gene is TRBV2, the J gene TRBJ2-3; TRBD2 is a possible D gene (6 bases). V was cut by 7 bases and J by 4 bases, with 15 bases left in between. CDR3 length equals 14 residues. In germline, CDR1 is SNHLY, CDR2 FYNNEI. The CDR3 loop reads CASTQSGTPDTQYF. The CDR3 coding sequence is TGTGCCAGCACTCAGTCGGGGACTCCAGATACGCAGTATTTT.

This clone is medium-sized (0.01 to 0.1%) by share. V gene TRBV5-4 combines with J gene TRBJ1-1; 9 nucleotides align to TRBD1. With 4 bases clipped from V and 6 bases from J, the junction kept 10 bases outside the gene matches. The CDR3 contains 15 residues. Looked up from germline, CDR1 is SGHNT and CDR2 is YYREEE (reference sequence). CDR3 region: CASSISGTGLPEAFF. The CDR3 bases are TGTGCCAGCAGCATTTCTGGGACAGGGCTCCCTGAAGCTTTCTTT.

The rearrangement uses TRBV19 and TRBJ2-5; D might be TRBD1 (5 bases). The CDR3 spans 14 residues. The germline V gene has CDR1 LNHDA and CDR2 SQIVND (reference sequence). Deletions cut 6 bases from V and 3 bases from J, with 14 bases between. DNA for the CDR3: TGTGCCAGTAGGAACCAGGGCGCCAAAGAGACCCAGTACTTC. This sequence encodes CASRNQGAKETQYF. Filled out from reference TRBV19 and TRBJ2-5, the complete variable domain reads DGGITQSPKYLFRKEGQNVTLSCEQNLNHDAMYWYRQDPGQGLRLIYYSQIVNDFQKGDIAEGYSVSREKKESFPLTVTSAQKNPTAFYLCASRNQGAKETQYFGPGTRLLVL.

V and J are TRBV5-5 and TRBJ1-2; D uncertain. V lost 2 bases and J 4 bases, leaving 15 bases between the germline ends. CDR1 is SGHKS, CDR2 YYEKEE, per germline (reference sequence). The CDR3 length is 15 residues. In DNA, the CDR3 is TGTGCCAGCAGCTTTTCCGGGGATCGGAGCTATGGCTACACCTTC. Its protein is CASSFSGDRSYGYTF.